This T cell receptor (beta chain) was obtained from a study of shared clonotypes between healthy human individuals (dated by TCRdb to between 2020 and 2021). For the study in its entirety: The cohort included three men and a couple of women between 18 and 49 years of age. The study deeply sequenced blood TCR repertoires of five healthy adults to estimate repertoire size and the extent of clonotype sharing between individuals. To increase sequencing depth and limit assay-specific biases, different laboratories used diverse techniques to prepare libraries and sequence TCR repertoires. For each donor, three plates each were used for CD4 naive and CD4 memory, two plates were used for CD8 naive, and one plate was used for CD8 memory. Each donor's leukapheresis produced roughly between roughly 0.94 and 9.5 billion PBMCs. What the study reported, not specific to this receptor: The genetic and exposure-history diversity represented was limited by the small number of donors. Incomplete sequencing was indicated by rarefaction of sorted-subset datasets, despite the large sequencing depth. Sampling was restricted to blood, and TCR repertoires in tissues likely differ from the TCR repertoires found in blood. Compared with non-shared clonotypes, the clonotypes found in all four sorted-subset donors had higher generation probabilities. Pairwise subsampling indicated that sequencing depth was expected to affect the degree of clonotype sharing among donors. About 4.5% of naive CD4, roughly 3.5% of naive CD8, approximately 2.2% of memory CD4, and less than 0.45% of memory CD8 clonotypes were shared across four donors. Naive subsets generally had larger estimated clonotype richness than memory subsets.

Healthy HIV-negative adults with no recently reported acute infections or vaccinations were included as donors. All donors were Caucasian adults living in Nashville, Tennessee, USA. CD4+ T cells were enriched by magnetic negative selection; naive cells were then positively selected on CD45RA, and the negative fraction formed the memory subset. Blood was obtained by leukapheresis, after which PBMCs were separated by Ficoll-Histopaque density gradient centrifugation and cryopreserved in liquid nitrogen vapor phase. Purity and quantity of every magnetically sorted T cell population were checked by analytical flow cytometry. Genomic DNA was isolated from every sorted fraction and measured by UV absorbance on a Nanodrop 2000c. Using the deep immunoSEQ assay, TCR CDR3 regions were amplified from genomic DNA by multiplex PCR. Extracted genomic DNA from each cell subset was spread evenly across all wells of several immunoSEQ 96-well plates, with each plate serving as a replicate. For sorted subsets, about 210 ng of genomic DNA, equivalent to 25,000 to 35,000 T cell genomes, went into each replicate PCR. The purified libraries were quantified using a Qubit 3.0 fluorometer, sized with a Bioanalyzer 2100, and then quantified again using the KAPA Library Quantification kit. Every immunoSEQ 96-well plate was sequenced on a dedicated single-read 150-cycle Illumina NextSeq 550 flow cell. For the original study's pipeline: The immunoSEQ output contained only junctional sequences without quality scores, so filtering could not match that applied to full-length reads. To assign V/J genes and CDR3, sequences were annotated using PyIR, a Python wrapper for IgBLAST v1.9, with IMGT germline references. Any read was removed if the V/J assignment was weak (E-value above 1e-6), the CDR3 was missing, or the read contained stop codons, out-of-frame junctions, or ambiguous translated residues. V3J clonotypes were defined as sequences sharing the same inferred V gene, J gene, and CDR3 amino acid sequence. Percentage overlap between repertoires was calculated by dividing the number of shared unique clonotypes by the size of the smaller repertoire. Repertoire richness was assessed with RTK rarefaction, the Chao1 estimator, and Recon v2.1 estimates of unobserved clonotypes. Generation probabilities for all TCRbeta clonotypes obtained by the gDNA method from four donors were computed using OLGA. Entries here come from immuneACCESS through TCRdb and include only in-frame sequences with V and J called. Some clones fail to appear in such tables; in the studies checked, an unresolved V gene covers under half of the shortfall, and the cause of the remainder is unknown. The DNA gave D and trimming, while V, J and clone size come from that table. The sample data list roughly 1,500,000 clones, and roughly 98% of these were observed just once. Together, the top ten hold around 0.45% of the sample.

Comment on this clone: Which antigen it targets is not known. Base qualities are not recorded, but no much larger clone differs from it by a single base.

The V end loses 5 bases and the J end loses 1 base, and a stretch of 6 bases separates them. Measured from the cysteine to the phenylalanine, the CDR3 is 14 residues long. Of all the DNA, just the CDR3 is kept, 42 bases in frame from base 1. CDR1 MDHEN and CDR2 SYDVKM are derived from the germline V gene. The origin of this receptor is a man aged 25 to 40 in good health. Recombination connected TRBV28 to TRBJ2-6; the D gene is not confidently resolved. Sequencing was carried out using naive CD4+ T cells sorted from blood. What the cell subset or site label conveys for this sample: CD45RA+ positively selected. The DNA is as follows: TGTGCCAGCAGTATTTTTTCTGGGGCCAACGTCCTGACTTTC. The encoded protein is CASSIFSGANVLTF.